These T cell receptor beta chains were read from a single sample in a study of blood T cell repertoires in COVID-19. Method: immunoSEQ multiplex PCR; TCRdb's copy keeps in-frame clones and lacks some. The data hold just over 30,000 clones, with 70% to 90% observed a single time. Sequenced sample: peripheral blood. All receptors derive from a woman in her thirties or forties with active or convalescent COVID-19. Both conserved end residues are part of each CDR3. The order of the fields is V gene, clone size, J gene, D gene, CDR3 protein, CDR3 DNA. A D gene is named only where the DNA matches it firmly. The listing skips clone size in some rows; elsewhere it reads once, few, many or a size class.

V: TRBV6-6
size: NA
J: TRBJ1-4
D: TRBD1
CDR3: CASSPPPPEGAVANEKLFF
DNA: TGTGCCAGCAGTCCCCCCCCGCCAGAGGGGGCGGTAGCTAATGAAAAACTGTTTTTT

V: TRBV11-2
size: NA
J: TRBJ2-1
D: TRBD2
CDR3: CASSLVGGRAGNEQFF
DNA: TGTGCCAGCAGCTTAGTAGGCGGGAGGGCCGGAAATGAGCAGTTCTTC

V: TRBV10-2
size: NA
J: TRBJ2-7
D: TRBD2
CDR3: CASSAGTSGSYEQYF
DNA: TGCGCCAGCAGCGCTGGGACTAGCGGGAGCTACGAGCAGTACTTC

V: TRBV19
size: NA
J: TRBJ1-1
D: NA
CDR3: CASSIDRLTGGLSTEAFF
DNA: TGTGCCAGTAGTATAGATCGTCTGACAGGTGGGTTGAGCACTGAAGCTTTCTTT

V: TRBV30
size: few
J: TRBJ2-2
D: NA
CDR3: CAWSQGFGTGELFF
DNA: TGTGCCTGGAGCCAGGGATTTGGTACCGGGGAGCTGTTTTTT

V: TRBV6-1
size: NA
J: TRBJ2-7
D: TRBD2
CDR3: CASSELAGDSYEQYF
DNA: TGTGCCAGCAGTGAACTAGCGGGAGATAGCTACGAGCAGTACTTC

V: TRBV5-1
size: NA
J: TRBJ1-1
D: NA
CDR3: CASSLAAGGPEAFF
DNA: TGCGCCAGCAGCTTGGCCGCGGGGGGCCCTGAAGCTTTCTTT

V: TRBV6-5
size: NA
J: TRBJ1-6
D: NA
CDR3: CASSYGTTMFSPLHF
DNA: TGTGCCAGCAGTTACGGTACTACGATGTTCTCACCCCTCCACTTT

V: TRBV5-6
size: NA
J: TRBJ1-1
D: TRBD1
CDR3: CASSPDRAKGDTEAFF
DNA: TGTGCCAGCAGCCCGGACAGGGCCAAGGGGGACACTGAAGCTTTCTTT

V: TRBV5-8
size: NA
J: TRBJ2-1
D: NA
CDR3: CASSLTSLAQFF
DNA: TGTGCCAGCAGCTTAACCTCATTGGCGCAGTTCTTC

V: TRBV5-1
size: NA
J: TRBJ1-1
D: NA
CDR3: CASSDRGSNTEAFF
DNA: TGCGCCAGCAGCGACCGGGGGAGCAACACTGAAGCTTTCTTT

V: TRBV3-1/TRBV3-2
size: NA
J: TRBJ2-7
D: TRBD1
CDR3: CASSQGTWTGESREQYF
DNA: TGTGCCAGCAGCCAAGGGACTTGGACAGGGGAGTCTCGAGAGCAGTACTTC